A single T cell receptor (beta chain) is shown here with its context. These data come from a study of regulatory T cells in long-lasting Graves disease. Regarding time point: newly diagnosed GD, antithyroid drugs for less than 3 months. The TCR library used RNA extracted from PBMCs. The V gene's germline CDR1 is SNHLY and CDR2 FYNNEI. Deletions cut 6 bases from V and 1 base from J, with 7 bases between. CDR3 size: 12 residues. Libraries of TCR beta came from iRepertoire HTBI primers plus Arm-PCR of CDR3 regions. TCRdb itself ran the multiplex PCR reads through MiXCR, one entry per CDR3 protein. Of roughly 500,000 distinct CDR3 sequences in the sample, about 14% are singletons; the top ten hold 8% to 10%. The same sample was also studied in work on T cells in Graves' hyperthyroidism and ophthalmopathy. From that study: Thyroid ultrasound, orbital computed tomography, clinical symptoms, and serum thyroxine and TRAb underpinned diagnoses. The model's output predicted ophthalmopathy at a median of roughly 6.9 months prior to onset.

The receptor comes from a man aged 30-40 years with Graves disease. J is TRBJ2-7 and V is TRBV2; possible D gene TRBD2, 5 bases. Sequences were derived from peripheral blood mononuclear cells (PBMCs), sampled at new diagnosis, from a patient treated with antithyroid drugs. The CDR3 sequence is CASRPGSYEQYF. The DNA for the CDR3 is TGTGCCAGCAGACCGGGATCCTACGAGCAGTACTTC.